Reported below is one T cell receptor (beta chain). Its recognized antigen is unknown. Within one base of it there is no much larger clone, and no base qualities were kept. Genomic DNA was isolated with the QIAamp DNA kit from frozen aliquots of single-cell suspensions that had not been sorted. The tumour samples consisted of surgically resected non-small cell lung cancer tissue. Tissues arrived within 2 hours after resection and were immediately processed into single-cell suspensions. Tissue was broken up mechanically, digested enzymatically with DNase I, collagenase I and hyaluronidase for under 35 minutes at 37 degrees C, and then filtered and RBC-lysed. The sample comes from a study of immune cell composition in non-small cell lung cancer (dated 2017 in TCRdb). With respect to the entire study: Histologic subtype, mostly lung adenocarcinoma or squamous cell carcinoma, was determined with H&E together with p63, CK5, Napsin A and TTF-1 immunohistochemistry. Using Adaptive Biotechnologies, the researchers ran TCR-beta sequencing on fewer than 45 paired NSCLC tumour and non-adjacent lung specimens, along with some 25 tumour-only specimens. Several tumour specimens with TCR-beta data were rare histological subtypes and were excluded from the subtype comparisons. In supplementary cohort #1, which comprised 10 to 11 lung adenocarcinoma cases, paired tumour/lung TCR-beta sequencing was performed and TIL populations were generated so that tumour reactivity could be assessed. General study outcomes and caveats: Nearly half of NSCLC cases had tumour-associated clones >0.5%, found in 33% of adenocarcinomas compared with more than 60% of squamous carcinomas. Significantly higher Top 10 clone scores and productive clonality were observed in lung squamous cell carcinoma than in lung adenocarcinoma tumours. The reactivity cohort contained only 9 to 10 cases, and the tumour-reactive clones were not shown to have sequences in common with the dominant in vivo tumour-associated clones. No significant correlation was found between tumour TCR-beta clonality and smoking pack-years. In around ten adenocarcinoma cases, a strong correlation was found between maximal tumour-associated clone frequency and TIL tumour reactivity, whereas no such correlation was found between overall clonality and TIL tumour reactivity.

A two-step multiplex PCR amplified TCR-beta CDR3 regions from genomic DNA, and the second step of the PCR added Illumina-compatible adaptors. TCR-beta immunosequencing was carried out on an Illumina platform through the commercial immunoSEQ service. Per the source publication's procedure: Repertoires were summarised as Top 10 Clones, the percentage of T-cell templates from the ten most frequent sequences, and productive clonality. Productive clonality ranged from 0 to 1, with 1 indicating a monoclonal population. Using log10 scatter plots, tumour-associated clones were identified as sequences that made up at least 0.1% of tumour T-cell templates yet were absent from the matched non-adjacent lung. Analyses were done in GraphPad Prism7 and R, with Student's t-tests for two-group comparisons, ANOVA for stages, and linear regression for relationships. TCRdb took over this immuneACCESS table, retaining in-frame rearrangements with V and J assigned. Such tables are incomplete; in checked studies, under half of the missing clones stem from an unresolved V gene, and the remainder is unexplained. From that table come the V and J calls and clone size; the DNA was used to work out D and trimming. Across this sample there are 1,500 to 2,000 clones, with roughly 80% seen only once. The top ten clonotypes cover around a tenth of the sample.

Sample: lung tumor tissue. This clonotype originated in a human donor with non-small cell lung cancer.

The sequence in DNA is TGCAGCGTGAGGTCTCCGGGGGTCGGGGAAAAACTGTTTTTT. The translation is CSVRSPGVGEKLFF. This receptor chain uses TRBV29-1 and TRBJ1-4, and TRBD1 may be the D gene, going by 5 matching bases. The junction carries 19 bases between V and J, which are trimmed by 6 bases and 8 bases respectively. CDR1 SQVTM and CDR2 ANQGSEA were looked up in the germline V gene. The CDR3 covers 14 residues, taking in both the cysteine and the phenylalanine. Only the CDR3 portion is preserved as DNA: 42 bases, with reading frame beginning at the first base.